Detailed here is one T cell receptor (beta chain). The germline V gene has CDR1 LGHNA and CDR2 YNFKEQ. V gave up 2 bases and J gave up 2 bases, with 9 bases separating them. This CDR3 contains 15 residues. The protocol was immunoSEQ multiplex PCR, while the TCRdb copy is restricted to in-frame clones and leaves out a portion. This table holds about 220,000 clones, roughly 76% found once. This record belongs to a study of blood T cell repertoires in COVID-19. At the level of the study: There were acute and convalescent COVID-19 samples, and they came from the United States, Italy and Spain. Sources were T cells, B-cell-depleted T cells, or PBMCs; the material itself was cDNA or gDNA.

The receptor's source is a human donor in a cohort sampled during active COVID-19. Input material: peripheral blood. The rearrangement uses TRBV4-2 and TRBJ2-2, with D possibly TRBD2 on 6 matching bases. As DNA, the CDR3 is TGTGCCAGCAGCCAAAGGACTATCAACACCGGGGAGCTGTTTTTT. Amino acids: CASSQRTINTGELFF.